These 3 T cell receptor beta chains were sequenced from one sample in a study of blood T cell repertoires in COVID-19. Libraries were prepared by immunoSEQ multiplex PCR; TCRdb keeps only in-frame clonotypes and omits some of them. This table has approximately 290,000 clones, roughly four fifths appearing once. Sequencing was performed on peripheral blood. The source of these receptors is a person aged 65 to 79 with COVID-19, enrolled during active disease.

The chain links TRBV19 to TRBJ2-6, with D tentatively TRBD2 (5 bases). Germline assignment: CDR1 LNHDA and CDR2 SQIVND (reference sequence). V was shortened by 4 bases and J by 0 bases, with 7 bases between the two germline ends. The CDR3 length is 15 residues. In nucleotides, the CDR3 is TGTGCCAGTAGTAGGGAGATCTCTGGGGCCAACGTCCTGACTTTC. This sequence encodes CASSREISGANVLTF.

The genes are TRBV7-8 and TRBJ1-3; 8 positions match TRBD1. CDR3 length equals 15 residues. Looked up from germline, CDR1 is SGHVS and CDR2 is FQNEAQ. V shed 5 bases and J 8 bases; nucleotides not matched to a gene: 11. The CDR3 is CASSTRTGLLYTIYF. The CDR3 bases are TGTGCCAGCAGCACACGGACAGGGCTTTTGTACACCATATATTTT.

V is TRBV5-1 and J is TRBJ2-1, with 8 bases matching TRBD2. The J segment lost 5 bases and the V segment lost 3 bases, leaving 7 bases of the junction unmatched. This CDR3 comprises 15 residues. In germline, CDR1 is SGHRS, CDR2 YFSETQ. The CDR3 loop reads CASSSTGTRDNEQFF. The CDR3 DNA sequence: TGCGCCAGCAGCTCAACCGGGACTAGAGACAATGAGCAGTTCTTC.